This T cell receptor (beta chain) is from a study of radiotherapy plus CTLA-4 blockade in lung cancer. Study-wide context: Among enrolled patients, less than 20% responded and more than 25% achieved disease control.

Notes on the study in general: TCR clones originating in tumors grew in number in blood after radiotherapy plus ipilimumab. Dynamics of early blood T cell clones, together with interferon-beta, were reportedly the best predictors of response.

The CDR3 length is 13 residues. With 1 base removed from V and 5 bases from J, the gap between germline ends came to 8 bases. Germline CDR1 and CDR2: SSHAT and FNYEAQ (reference sequence). About this clone: Its matching antigen is unknown.

CTLA-4 blockade with ipilimumab, together with focal radiation, was given to patients with chemo-refractory metastatic non-small-cell lung cancer. This table comes from immunoSEQ multiplex PCR, and its TCRdb copy is limited to in-frame clones, with some not included. The sample lists some 60,000 clones; more than 60% were seen once. The TCR originated in a human donor with non-small cell lung cancer who had a partial response to radiotherapy plus ipilimumab. The rearrangement links TRBV7-7 to TRBJ1-1; D remains ambiguous. Material: peripheral blood, obtained from a patient treated with radiotherapy plus ipilimumab. For the CDR3, the DNA is TGTGCCAGCAGCTTAGACGGGGATACTGAAGCTTTCTTT. This codes for CASSLDGDTEAFF.